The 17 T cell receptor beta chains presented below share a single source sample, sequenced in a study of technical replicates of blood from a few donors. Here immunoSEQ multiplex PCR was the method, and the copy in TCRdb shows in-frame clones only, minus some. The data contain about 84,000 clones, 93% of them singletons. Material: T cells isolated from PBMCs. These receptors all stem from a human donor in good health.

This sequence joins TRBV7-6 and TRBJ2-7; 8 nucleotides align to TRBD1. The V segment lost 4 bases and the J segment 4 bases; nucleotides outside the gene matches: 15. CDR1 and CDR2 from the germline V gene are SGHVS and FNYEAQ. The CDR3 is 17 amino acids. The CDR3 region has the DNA TGTGCCAGCAGCTATGACGCCGGACAGGGTTTGAGGTACGAGCAGTACTTC. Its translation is CASSYDAGQGLRYEQYF.

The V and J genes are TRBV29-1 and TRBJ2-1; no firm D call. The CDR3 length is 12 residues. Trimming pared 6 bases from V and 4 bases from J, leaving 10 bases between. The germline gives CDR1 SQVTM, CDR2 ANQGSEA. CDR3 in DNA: TGCAGCGTGCGACTGGTTTACAATGAGCAGTTCTTC. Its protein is CSVRLVYNEQFF.

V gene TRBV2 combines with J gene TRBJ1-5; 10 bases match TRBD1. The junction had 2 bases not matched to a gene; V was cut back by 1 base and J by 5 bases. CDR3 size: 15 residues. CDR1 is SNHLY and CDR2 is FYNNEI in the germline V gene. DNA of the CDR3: TGTGCCAGCAGTGAAGGGGGGACAGGGGATCAGCCCCAGCATTTT. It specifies CASSEGGTGDQPQHF.

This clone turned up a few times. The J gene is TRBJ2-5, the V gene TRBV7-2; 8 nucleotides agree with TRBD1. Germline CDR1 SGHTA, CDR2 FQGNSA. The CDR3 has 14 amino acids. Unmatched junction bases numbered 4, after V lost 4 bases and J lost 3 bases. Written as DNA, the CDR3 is TGTGCCAGCAGCTCTAACAGGGGGAAAGAGACCCAGTACTTC. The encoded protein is CASSSNRGKETQYF.

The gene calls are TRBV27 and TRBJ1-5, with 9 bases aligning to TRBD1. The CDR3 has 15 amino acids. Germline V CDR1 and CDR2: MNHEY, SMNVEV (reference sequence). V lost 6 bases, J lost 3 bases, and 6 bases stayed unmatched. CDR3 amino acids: CASRTGTGINQPQHF. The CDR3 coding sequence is TGTGCCAGCAGGACGGGGACAGGGATCAATCAGCCCCAGCATTTT.

This CDR3 is CSGRGLYGYTF. In DNA, the CDR3 is TGTTCGGGCAGGGGCCTCTATGGCTACACCTTC. The genes are TRBV30 and TRBJ1-2, with a tentative D call TRBD1 (6 bases). Per the germline V gene, CDR1 is GTSNPN and CDR2 is SVGIG (reference sequence). The CDR3 spans 11 residues.

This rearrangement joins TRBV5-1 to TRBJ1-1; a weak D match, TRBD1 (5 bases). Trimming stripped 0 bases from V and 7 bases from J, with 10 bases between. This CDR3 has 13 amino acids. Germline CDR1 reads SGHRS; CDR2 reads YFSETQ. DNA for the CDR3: TGCGCCAGCAGCTTGGTTGGGGGGGATGAAGCTTTCTTT. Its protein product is CASSLVGGDEAFF.

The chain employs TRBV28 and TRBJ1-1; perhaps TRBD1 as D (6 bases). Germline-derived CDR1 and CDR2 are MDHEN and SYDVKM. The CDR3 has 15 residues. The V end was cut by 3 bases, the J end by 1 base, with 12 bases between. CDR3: CASSLIGGANTEAFF. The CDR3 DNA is TGTGCCAGCAGTTTGATTGGGGGGGCGAACACTGAAGCTTTCTTT.

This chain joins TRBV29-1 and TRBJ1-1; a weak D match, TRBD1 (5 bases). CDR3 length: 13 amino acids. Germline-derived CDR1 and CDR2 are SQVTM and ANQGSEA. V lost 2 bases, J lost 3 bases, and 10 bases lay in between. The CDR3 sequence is CSVEMGRDTEAFF. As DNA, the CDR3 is TGCAGCGTTGAAATGGGCAGGGACACTGAAGCTTTCTTT.

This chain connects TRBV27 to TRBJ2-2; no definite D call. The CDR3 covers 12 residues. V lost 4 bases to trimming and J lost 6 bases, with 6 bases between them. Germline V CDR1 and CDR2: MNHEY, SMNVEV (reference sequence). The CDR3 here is CASSSFSGELFF. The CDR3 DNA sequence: TGTGCCAGCAGTTCATTTTCCGGGGAGCTGTTTTTT.

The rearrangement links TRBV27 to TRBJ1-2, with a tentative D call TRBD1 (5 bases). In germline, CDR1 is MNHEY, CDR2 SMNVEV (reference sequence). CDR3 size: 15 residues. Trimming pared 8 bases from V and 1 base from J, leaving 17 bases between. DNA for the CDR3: TGTGCCAGCGGTCGGCGTACAGGAATTAACTATGGCTACACCTTC. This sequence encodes CASGRRTGINYGYTF.

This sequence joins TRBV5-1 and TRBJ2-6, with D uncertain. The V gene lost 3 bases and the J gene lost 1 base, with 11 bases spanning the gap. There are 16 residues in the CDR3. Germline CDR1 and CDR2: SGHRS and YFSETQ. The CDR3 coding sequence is TGCGCCAGCAGCTCCACATACCAATCTGGGGCCAACGTCCTGACTTTC. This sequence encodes CASSSTYQSGANVLTF.

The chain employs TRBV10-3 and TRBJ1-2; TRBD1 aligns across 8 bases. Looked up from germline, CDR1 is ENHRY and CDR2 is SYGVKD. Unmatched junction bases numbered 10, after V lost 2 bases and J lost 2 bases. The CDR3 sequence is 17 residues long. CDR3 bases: TGTGCCATCAGTGAGACCCCCGGGGGACAGGAAAACTATGGCTACACCTTC. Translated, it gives CAISETPGGQENYGYTF.

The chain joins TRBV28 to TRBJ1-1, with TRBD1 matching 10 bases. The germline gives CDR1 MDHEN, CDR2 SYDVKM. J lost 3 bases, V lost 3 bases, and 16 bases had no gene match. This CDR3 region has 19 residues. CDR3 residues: CASSLSVAGTGVLDTEAFF. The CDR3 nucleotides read TGTGCCAGCAGTTTGTCAGTGGCCGGGACAGGGGTCTTGGACACTGAAGCTTTCTTT. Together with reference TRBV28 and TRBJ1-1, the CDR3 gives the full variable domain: DVKVTQSSRYLVKRTGEKVFLECVQDMDHENMFWYRQDPGLGLRLIYFSYDVKMKEKGDIPEGYSVSREKKERFSLILESASTNQTSMYLCASSLSVAGTGVLDTEAFFGQGTRLTVV.

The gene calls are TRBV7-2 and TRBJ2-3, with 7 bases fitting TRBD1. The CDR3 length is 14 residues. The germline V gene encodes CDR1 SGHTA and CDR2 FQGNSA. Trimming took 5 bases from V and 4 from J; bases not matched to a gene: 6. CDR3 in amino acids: CASSTGQTADTQYF. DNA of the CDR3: TGTGCCAGCAGCACGGGACAGACGGCAGATACGCAGTATTTT.

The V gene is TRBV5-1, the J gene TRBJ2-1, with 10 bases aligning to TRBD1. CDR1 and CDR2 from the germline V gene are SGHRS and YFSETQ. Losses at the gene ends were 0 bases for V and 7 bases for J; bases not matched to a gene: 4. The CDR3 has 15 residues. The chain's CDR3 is CASSLVGTGANEQFF. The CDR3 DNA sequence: TGCGCCAGCAGCTTGGTAGGGACAGGGGCGAATGAGCAGTTCTTC. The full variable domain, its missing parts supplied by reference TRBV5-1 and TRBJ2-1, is KAGVTQTPRYLIKTRGQQVTLSCSPISGHRSVSWYQQTPGQGLQFLFEYFSETQRNKGNFPGRFSGRQFSNSRSEMNVSTLELGDSALYLCASSLVGTGANEQFFGPGTRLTVL.

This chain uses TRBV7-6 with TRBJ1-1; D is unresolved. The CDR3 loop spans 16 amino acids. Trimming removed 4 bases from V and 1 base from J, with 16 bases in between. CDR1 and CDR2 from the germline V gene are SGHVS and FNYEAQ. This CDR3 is CASSSGEGLGNTEAFF. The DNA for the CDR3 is TGTGCCAGCAGCTCCGGGGAGGGTTTGGGGAACACTGAAGCTTTCTTT.